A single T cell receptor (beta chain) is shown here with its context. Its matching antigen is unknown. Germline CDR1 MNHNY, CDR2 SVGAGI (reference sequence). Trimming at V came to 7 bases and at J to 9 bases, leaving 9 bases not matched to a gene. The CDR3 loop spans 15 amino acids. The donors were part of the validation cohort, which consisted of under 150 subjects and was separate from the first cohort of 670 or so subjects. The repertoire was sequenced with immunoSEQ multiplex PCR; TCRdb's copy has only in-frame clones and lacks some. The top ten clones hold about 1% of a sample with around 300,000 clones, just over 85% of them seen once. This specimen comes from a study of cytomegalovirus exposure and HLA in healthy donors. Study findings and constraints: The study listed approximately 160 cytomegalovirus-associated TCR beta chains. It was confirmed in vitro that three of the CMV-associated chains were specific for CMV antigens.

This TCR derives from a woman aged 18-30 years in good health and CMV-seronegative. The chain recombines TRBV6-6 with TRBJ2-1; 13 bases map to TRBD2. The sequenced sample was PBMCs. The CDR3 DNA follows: TGTGCCAGCAATGGACTAGCGGGAGAGGGTGGTGAGCAGTTCTTC. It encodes CASNGLAGEGGEQFF.